This entry is about one T cell receptor beta chain. What it binds is unknown. TCRdb reanalysed the 5' RACE reads using MiXCR and keeps one entry per CDR3 protein. This sample has over 600,000 distinct CDR3 sequences, with 15% to 20% found just once. The entry originates in a study of CD8 T cells in ankylosing spondylitis. This CDR3 has 18 amino acids. V lost 4 bases to trimming and J lost 3 bases; unmatched junction nucleotides: 14. CDR1 is SGHDN and CDR2 is FVKESK in the germline V gene. Notes on the study in general: Disease-linked clones were CD8+ and relatively rare in peripheral blood. Characteristic, it appeared, of ankylosing spondylitis blood was a TCR beta motif of eight highly homologous variants. In synovial fluid and blood from reactive arthritis, some motif variants were previously reported.

Input material: blood, either unsorted or a sorted T cell fraction (not recorded which). This TCR was sampled from a male donor with ankylosing spondylitis. The J gene is TRBJ2-1, the V gene TRBV14; 8 nucleotides line up with TRBD1. The CDR3 loop reads CASSPKVPGTGFYNEQFF. The CDR3 region has the DNA TGTGCCAGCAGCCCCAAGGTCCCCGGGACAGGCTTCTACAATGAGCAGTTCTTC.